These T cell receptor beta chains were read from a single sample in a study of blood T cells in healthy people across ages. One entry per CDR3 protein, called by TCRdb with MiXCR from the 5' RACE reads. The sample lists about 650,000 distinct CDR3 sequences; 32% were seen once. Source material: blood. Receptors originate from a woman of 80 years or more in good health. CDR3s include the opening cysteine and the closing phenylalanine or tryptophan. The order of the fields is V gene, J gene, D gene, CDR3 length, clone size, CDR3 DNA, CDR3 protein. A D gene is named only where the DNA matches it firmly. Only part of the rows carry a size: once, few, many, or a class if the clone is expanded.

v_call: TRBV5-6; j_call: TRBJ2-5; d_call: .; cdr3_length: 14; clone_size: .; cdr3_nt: TGTGCCAGCAGCTTGGGACTTAAGCAAGAGACCCAGTACTTC; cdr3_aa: CASSLGLKQETQYF
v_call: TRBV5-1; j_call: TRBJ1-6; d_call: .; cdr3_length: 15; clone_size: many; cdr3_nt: TGCGCCAGCACCCCGGCGCTAGTCGGCAATTCACCCCTCCACTTT; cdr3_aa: CASTPALVGNSPLHF
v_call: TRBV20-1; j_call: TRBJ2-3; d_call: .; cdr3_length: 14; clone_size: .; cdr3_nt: TGCAGTGCTAGATCGCGGGGAAGCACAGATACGCAGTATTTT; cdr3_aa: CSARSRGSTDTQYF
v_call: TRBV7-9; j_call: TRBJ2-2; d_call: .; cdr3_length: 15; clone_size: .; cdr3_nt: TGTGCCAGCAGCTTAACCCGAGCGGCCACCGGGGAGCTGTTTTTT; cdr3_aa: CASSLTRAATGELFF
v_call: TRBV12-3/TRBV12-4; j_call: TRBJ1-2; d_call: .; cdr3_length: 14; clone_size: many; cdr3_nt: TGTGCCAGCAGTTTAGAGGAGGGTATCTATGGCTACACCTTC; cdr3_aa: CASSLEEGIYGYTF
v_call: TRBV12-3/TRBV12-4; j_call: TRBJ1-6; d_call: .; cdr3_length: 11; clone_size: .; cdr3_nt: TGTGCCAGCAGTTTAGATGGAGCCCTCCACTTT; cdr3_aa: CASSLDGALHF
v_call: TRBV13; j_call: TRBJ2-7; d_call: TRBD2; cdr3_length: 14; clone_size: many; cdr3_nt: TGTGCCAGCAGCGCCCGGGGGGACGCCTACGAGCAGTACTTC; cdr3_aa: CASSARGDAYEQYF
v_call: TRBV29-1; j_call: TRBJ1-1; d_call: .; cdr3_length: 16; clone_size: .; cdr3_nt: TGCAGCGTAGTGATGACAGGAGATCTTACGAACACTGAAGCTTTCTTT; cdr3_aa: CSVVMTGDLTNTEAFF
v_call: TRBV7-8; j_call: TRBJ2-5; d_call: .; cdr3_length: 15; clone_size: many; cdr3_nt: TGTGCCAGCAGCTTATACGGACAGTCACAAGAGACCCAGTACTTC; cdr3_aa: CASSLYGQSQETQYF
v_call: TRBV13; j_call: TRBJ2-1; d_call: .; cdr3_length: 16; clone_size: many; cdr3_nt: TGTGCCAGCACAAGGGCAGCCGGGGTGGGGTCCAATGAGCAGTTCTTC; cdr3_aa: CASTRAAGVGSNEQFF
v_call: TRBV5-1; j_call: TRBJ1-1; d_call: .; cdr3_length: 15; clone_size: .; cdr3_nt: TGCGCCAGCAGCTTGTCCGGCAGGGCTGTCACTGAAGCTTTCTTT; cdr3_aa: CASSLSGRAVTEAFF
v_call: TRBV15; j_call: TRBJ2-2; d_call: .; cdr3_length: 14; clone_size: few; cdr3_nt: TGTGCCACCAGCGGACAAATGAACACCGGGGAGCTGTTTTTT; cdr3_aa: CATSGQMNTGELFF
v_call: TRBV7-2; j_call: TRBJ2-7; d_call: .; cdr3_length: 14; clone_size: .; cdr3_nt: TGTGCCAGCAGCGCGACTAGGACCGGACGCGGGCAGTACTTC; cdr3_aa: CASSATRTGRGQYF
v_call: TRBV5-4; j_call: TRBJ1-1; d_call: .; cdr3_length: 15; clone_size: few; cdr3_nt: TGTGCCAGCAGCTTGGAACCGATCATGAACACTGAAGCTTTCTTT; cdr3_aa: CASSLEPIMNTEAFF